This T cell receptor beta chain is drawn from a study of T-cell memory formation after mild COVID-19. In TCRdb, the 5' RACE reads were re-called with MiXCR into one record per CDR3 protein. In the table there are around 300,000 distinct CDR3 sequences, over 11% of which are singletons. This clonotype was seen a few times. Germline CDR1 PRHDT, CDR2 FYEKMQ (reference sequence). Germline trimming cut 2 bases from V and 0 bases from J; bases unmatched to any gene: 6. The CDR3 extends over 19 amino acids. This TCR came from a man aged 18 to 30 who had mild COVID-19 (a few samples of this study predate the infection). Cell type and time point are not known. The J gene is TRBJ2-3, the V gene TRBV13; 15 bases line up with TRBD2. The sequencing sample was made of PBMCs or a T cell subset sorted from them (not recorded which). DNA for the CDR3: TGTGCCAGCAGCTTAATTGGACTAGCGGGGGGGCCGAGCACAGATACGCAGTATTTT. It specifies CASSLIGLAGGPSTDTQYF.